Described below is a single TCR beta chain sequence and its context. Its antigen is currently unknown. TCRdb processed the reads anew with MiXCR; each CDR3 protein has one entry. The sample includes almost 550,000 distinct CDR3 sequences, about 15% of them seen just once. This entry is derived from a study of T cell repertoires in cytomegalovirus infection. CDR1 is KGHSH, CDR2 LQKENI, per germline. This CDR3 is 14 amino acids long. V gave up 6 bases and J gave up 5 bases, with 14 bases separating them. Study outcomes and limitations: The ex vivo response showed dominance by HLA-C-restricted CMV-specific TCR beta clonotypes.

The receptor's source is a human donor in good health (CMV status not recorded). Some clones in this sample may be carry-over from other donors' samples. Sequenced material: CD8+ T cells from PBMCs. The chain is built from TRBV18 and TRBJ1-5; D call uncertain. The CDR3 DNA reads as TGTGCCAGCTCCCTCCGGGTGTGGGATCAGCCCCAGCATTTT. It is translated as CASSLRVWDQPQHF. Drawing the rest from reference TRBV18 and TRBJ1-5, the complete variable domain is NAGVMQNPRHLVRRRGQEARLRCSPMKGHSHVYWYRQLPEEGLKFMVYLQKENIIDESGMPKERFSAEFPKEGPSILRIQQVVRGDSAAYFCASSLRVWDQPQHFGDGTRLSIL.